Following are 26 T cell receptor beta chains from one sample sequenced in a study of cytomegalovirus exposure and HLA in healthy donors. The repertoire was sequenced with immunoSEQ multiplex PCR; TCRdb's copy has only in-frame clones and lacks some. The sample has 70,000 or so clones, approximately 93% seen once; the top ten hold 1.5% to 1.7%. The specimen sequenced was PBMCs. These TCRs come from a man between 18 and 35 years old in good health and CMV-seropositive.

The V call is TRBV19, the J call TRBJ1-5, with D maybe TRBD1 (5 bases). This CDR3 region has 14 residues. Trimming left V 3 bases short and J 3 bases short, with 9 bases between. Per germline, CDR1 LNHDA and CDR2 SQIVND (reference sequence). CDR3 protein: CASSMAGFNQPQHF. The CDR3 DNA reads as TGTGCCAGTAGTATGGCAGGGTTCAATCAGCCCCAGCATTTT. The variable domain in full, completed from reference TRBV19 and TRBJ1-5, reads DGGITQSPKYLFRKEGQNVTLSCEQNLNHDAMYWYRQDPGQGLRLIYYSQIVNDFQKGDIAEGYSVSREKKESFPLTVTSAQKNPTAFYLCASSMAGFNQPQHFGDGTRLSIL.

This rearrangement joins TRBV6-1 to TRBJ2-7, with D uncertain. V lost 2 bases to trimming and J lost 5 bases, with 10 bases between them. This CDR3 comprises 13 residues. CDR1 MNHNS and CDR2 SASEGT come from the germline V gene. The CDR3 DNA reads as TGTGCCAGCAGTGAACAAGGTGGGCACGAGCAGTACTTC. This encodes CASSEQGGHEQYF.

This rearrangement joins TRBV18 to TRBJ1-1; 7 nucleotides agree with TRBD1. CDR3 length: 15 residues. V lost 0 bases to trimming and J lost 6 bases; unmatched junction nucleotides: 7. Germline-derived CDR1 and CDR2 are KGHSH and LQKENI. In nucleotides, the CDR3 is TGTGCCAGCTCACCACCGGAGGGGGCGATGGCTGAAGCTTTCTTT. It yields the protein CASSPPEGAMAEAFF.

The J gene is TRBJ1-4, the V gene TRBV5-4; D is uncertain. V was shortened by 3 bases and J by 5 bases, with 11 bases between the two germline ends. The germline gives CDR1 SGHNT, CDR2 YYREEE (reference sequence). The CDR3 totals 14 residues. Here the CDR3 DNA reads TGTGCCAGCAGCTCCGGGAGAGAAAATGAAAAACTGTTTTTT. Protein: CASSSGRENEKLFF. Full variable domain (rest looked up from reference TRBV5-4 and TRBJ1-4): ETGVTQSPTHLIKTRGQQVTLRCSSQSGHNTVSWYQQALGQGPQFIFQYYREEENGRGNFPPRFSGLQFPNYSSELNVNALELDDSALYLCASSSGRENEKLFFGSGTQLSVL.

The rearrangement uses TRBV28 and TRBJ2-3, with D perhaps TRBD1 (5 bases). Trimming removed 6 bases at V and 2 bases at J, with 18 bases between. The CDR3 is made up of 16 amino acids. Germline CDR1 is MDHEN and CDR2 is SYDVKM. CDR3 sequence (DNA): TGTGCCAGCAGCTGGTACAGGAGCCCGTCCACAGATACGCAGTATTTT. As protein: CASSWYRSPSTDTQYF.

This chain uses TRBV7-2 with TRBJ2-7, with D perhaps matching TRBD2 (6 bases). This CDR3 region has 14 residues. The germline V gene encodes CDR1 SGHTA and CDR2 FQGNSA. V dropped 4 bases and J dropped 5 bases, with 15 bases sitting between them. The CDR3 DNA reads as TGTGCCAGCAGCTCCGCCCTGGGGGGTAACGAGCAGTACTTC. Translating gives CASSSALGGNEQYF.

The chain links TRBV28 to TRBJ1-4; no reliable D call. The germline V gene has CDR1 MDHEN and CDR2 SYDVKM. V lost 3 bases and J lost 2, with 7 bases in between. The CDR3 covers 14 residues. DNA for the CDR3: TGTGCCAGCAGTTTTCGAGCCACTAATGAAAAACTGTTTTTT. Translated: CASSFRATNEKLFF.

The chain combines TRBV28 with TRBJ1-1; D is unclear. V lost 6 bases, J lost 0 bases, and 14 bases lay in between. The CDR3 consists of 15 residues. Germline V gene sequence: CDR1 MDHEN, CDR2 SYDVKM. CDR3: CASSLTRVLNTEAFF. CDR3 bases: TGTGCCAGCAGCCTGACCCGGGTACTGAACACTGAAGCTTTCTTT.

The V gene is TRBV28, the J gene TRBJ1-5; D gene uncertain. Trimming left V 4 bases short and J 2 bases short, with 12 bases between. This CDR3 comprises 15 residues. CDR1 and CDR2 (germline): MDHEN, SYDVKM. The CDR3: CASSSAGEGNQPQHF. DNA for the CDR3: TGTGCCAGCAGTTCCGCTGGGGAGGGCAATCAGCCCCAGCATTTT.

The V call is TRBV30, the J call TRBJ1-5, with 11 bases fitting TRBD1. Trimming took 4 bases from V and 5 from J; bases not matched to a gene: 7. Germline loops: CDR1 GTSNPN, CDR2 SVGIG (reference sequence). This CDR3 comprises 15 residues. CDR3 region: CAWIAWGQGDQPQHF. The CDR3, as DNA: TGTGCCTGGATTGCTTGGGGACAGGGGGATCAGCCCCAGCATTTT.

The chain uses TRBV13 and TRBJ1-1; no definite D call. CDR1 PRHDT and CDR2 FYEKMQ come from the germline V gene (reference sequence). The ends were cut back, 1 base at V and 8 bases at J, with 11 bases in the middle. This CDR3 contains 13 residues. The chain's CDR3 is CASSLDRTQEAFF. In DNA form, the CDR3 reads TGTGCCAGCAGCTTAGACCGTACACAAGAAGCTTTCTTT.

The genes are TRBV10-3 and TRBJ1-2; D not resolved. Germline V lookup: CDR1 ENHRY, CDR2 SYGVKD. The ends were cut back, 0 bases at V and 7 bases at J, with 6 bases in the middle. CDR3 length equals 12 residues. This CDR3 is CAISESSGGYTF. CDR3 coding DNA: TGTGCCATCAGTGAGTCGAGTGGTGGCTACACCTTC.

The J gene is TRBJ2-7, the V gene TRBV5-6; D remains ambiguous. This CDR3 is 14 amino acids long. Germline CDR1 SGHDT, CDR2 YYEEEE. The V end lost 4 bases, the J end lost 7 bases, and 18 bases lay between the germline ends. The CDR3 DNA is TGTGCCAGCAGCCCGCCTGGCAGTCCTTCTGAGCAGTACTTC. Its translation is CASSPPGSPSEQYF.

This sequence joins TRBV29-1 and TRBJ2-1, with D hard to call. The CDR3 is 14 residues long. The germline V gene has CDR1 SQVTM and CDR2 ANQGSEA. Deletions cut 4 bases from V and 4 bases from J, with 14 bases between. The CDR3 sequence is CSVVLAGSYNEQFF. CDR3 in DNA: TGCAGCGTTGTCCTCGCAGGCTCATACAATGAGCAGTTCTTC.

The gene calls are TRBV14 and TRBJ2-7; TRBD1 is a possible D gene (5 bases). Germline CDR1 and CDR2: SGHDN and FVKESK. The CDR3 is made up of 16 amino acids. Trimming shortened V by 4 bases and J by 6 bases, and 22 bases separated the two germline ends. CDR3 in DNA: TGTGCCAGCAGCCCCCCAGGGCTTGGGGTGTTCGCCGAGCAGTACTTC. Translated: CASSPPGLGVFAEQYF.

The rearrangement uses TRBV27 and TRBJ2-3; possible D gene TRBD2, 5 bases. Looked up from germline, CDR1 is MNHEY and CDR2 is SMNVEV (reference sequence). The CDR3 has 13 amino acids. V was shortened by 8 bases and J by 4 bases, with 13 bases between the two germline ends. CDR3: CASGPYGADTQYF. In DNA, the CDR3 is TGTGCCAGCGGTCCTTACGGGGCAGATACGCAGTATTTT.

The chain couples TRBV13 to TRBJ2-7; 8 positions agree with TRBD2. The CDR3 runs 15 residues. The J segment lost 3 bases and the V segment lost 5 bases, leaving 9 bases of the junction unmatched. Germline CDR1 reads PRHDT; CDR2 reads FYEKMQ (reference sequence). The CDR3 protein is CASSGTAGEGYEQYF. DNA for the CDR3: TGTGCCAGCAGCGGAACAGCGGGAGAGGGCTACGAGCAGTACTTC.

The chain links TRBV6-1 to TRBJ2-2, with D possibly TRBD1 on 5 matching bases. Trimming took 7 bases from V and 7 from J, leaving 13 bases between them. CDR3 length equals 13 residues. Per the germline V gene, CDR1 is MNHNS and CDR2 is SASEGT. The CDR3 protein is CASTQGNLGELFF. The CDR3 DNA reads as TGTGCCAGCACCCAGGGTAATCTCGGGGAGCTGTTTTTT.

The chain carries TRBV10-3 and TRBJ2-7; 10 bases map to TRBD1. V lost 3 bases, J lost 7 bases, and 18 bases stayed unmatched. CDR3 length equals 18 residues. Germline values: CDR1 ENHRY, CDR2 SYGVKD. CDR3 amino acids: CAISDAGQGPRRPREQYF. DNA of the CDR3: TGTGCCATCAGTGATGCGGGACAGGGGCCCCGACGCCCTAGGGAGCAGTACTTC.

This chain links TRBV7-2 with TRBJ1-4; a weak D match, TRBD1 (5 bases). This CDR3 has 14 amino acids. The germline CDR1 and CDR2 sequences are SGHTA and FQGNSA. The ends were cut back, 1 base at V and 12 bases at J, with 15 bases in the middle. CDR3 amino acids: CASSLGLREGELFF. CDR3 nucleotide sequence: TGTGCCAGCAGCTTAGGTTTAAGGGAAGGGGAACTGTTTTTT.

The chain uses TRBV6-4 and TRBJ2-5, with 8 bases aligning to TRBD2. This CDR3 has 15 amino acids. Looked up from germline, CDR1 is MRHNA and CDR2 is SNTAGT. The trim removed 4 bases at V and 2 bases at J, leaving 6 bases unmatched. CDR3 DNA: TGTGCCAGCAGTGCGCTAGCGGGTGCGCAAGAGACCCAGTACTTC. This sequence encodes CASSALAGAQETQYF.

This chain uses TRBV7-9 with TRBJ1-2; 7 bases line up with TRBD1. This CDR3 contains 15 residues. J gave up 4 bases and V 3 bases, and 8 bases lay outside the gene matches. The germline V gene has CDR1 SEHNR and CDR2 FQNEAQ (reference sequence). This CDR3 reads CASSFGTATTYGYTF. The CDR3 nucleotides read TGTGCCAGCAGCTTCGGGACAGCTACGACCTATGGCTACACCTTC.

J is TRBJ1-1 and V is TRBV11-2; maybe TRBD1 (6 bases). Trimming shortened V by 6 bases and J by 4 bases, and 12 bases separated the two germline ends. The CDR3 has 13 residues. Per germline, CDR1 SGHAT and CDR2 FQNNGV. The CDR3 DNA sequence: TGTGCCAGCAGTTTTAGAGGGGGCACTGAAGCTTTCTTT. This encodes CASSFRGGTEAFF.

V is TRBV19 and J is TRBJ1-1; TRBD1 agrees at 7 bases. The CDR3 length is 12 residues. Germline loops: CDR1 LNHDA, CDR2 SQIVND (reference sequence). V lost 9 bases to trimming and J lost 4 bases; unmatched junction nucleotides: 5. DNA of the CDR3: TGTGCCAGCCGACAGGGTGCCACTGAAGCTTTCTTT. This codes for CASRQGATEAFF.

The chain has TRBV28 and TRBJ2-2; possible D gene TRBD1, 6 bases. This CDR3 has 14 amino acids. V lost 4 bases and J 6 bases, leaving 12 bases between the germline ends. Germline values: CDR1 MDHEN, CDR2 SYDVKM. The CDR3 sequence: CASSSGDGAGELFF. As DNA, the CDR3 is TGTGCCAGCAGTTCAGGGGATGGGGCCGGGGAGCTGTTTTTT.

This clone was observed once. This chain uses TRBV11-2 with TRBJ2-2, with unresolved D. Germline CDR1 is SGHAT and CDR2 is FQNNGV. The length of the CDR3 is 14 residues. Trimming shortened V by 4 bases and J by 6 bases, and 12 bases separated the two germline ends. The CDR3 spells CASSSVRGAGELFF. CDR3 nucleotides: TGTGCCAGCAGCTCCGTTCGCGGCGCCGGGGAGCTGTTTTTT.